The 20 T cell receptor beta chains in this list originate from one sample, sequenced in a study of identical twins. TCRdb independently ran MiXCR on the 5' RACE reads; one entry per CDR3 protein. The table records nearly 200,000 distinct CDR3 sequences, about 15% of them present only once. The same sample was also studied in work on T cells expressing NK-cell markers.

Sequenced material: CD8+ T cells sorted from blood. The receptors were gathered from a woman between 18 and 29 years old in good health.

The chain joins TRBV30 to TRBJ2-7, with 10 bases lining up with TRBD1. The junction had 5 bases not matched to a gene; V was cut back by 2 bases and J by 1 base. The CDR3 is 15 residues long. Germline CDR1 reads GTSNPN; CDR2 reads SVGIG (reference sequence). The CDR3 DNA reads TGTGCCTGGAGTTCCCGGGACAGGGGTTCCTACGAGCAGTACTTC. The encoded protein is CAWSSRDRGSYEQYF.

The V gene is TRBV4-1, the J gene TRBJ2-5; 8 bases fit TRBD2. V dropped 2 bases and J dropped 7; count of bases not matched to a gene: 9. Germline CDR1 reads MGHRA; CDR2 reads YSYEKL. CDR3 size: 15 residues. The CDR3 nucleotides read TGCGCCAGCAGCCAACAACTAGCGGTCCAGATGACCCAGTACTTC. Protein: CASSQQLAVQMTQYF.

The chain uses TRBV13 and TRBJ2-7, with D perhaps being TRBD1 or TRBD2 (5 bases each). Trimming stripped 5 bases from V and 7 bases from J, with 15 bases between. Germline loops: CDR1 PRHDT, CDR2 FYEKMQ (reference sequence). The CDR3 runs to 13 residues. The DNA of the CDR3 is TGTGCCAGCAGCGGGACCGCCCCGGGAGAGCAGTACTTC. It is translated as CASSGTAPGEQYF.

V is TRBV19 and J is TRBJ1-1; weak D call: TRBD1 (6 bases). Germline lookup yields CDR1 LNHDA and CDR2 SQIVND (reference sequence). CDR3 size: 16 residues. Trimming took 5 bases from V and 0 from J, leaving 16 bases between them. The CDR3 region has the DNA TGTGCCAGTAGTCTTGCCCAGGGGATCATGAACACTGAAGCTTTCTTT. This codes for CASSLAQGIMNTEAFF.

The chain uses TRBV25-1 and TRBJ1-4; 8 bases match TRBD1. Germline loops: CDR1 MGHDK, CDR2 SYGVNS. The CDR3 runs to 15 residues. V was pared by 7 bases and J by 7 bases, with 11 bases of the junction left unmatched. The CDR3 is CASTSRGQEIEKLFF. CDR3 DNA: TGTGCCAGCACATCCCGGGGACAGGAAATTGAAAAACTGTTTTTT. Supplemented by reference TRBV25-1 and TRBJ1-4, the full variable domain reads EADIYQTPRYLVIGTGKKITLECSQTMGHDKMYWYQQDPGMELHLIHYSYGVNSTEKGDLSSESTVSRIRTEHFPLTLESARPSHTSQYLCASTSRGQEIEKLFFGSGTQLSVL.

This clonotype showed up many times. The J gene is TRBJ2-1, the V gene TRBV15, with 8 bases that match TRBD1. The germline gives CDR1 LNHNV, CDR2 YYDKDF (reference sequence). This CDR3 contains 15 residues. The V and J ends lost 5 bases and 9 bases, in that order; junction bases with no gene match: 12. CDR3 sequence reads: CATSGQGYPRSEQFF. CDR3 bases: TGTGCCACCAGCGGACAGGGCTATCCCCGCAGTGAGCAGTTCTTC.

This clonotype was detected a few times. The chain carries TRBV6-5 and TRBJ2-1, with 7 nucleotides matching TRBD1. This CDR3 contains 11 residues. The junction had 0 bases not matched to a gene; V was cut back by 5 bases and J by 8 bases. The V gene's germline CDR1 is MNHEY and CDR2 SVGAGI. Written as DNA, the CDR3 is TGTGCCAGCAGTGACAGGGATGAGCAGTTCTTC. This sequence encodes CASSDRDEQFF.

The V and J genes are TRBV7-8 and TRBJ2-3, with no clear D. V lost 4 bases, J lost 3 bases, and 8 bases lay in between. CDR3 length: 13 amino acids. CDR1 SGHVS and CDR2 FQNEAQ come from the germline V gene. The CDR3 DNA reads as TGTGCCAGCAGCTATGGGCCGACAGATACGCAGTATTTT. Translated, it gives CASSYGPTDTQYF.

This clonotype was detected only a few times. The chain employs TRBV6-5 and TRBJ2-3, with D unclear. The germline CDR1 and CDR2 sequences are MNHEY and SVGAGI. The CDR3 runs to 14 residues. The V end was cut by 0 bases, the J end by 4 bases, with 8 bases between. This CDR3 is CASSYSSASDTQYF. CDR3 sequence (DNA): TGTGCCAGCAGTTACTCTTCCGCCTCAGATACGCAGTATTTT.

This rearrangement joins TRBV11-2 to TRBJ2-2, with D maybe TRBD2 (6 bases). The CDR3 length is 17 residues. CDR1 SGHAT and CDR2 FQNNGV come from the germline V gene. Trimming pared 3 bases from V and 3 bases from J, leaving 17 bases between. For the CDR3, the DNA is TGTGCCAGCAGCTTGCCCGTGGAGGGTCGAGACACCGGGGAGCTGTTTTTT. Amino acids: CASSLPVEGRDTGELFF.

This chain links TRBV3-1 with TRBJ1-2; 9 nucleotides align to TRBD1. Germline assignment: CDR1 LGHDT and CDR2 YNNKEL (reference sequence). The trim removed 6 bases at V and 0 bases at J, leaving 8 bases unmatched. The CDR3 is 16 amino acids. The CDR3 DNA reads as TGTGCCAGCAGTTCTCGACAGGGGGTAACTAACTATGGCTACACCTTC. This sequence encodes CASSSRQGVTNYGYTF.

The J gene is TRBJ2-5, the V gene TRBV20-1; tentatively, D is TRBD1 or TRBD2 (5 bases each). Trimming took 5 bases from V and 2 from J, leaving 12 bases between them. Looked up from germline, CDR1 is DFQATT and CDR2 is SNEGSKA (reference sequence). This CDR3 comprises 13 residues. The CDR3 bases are TGCAGTGCTTCCGGGACGCTTCAAGAGACCCAGTACTTC. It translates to CSASGTLQETQYF.

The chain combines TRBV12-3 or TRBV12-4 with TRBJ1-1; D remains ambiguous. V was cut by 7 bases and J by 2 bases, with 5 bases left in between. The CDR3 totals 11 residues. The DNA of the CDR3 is TGTGCCAGCACCTTAAACACTGAAGCTTTCTTT. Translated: CASTLNTEAFF.

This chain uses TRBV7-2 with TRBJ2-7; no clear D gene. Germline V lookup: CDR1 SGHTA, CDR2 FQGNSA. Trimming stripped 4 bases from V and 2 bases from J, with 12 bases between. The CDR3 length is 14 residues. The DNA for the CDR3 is TGTGCCAGCAGCTACCTGGGCCCTACCTACGAGCAGTACTTC. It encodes CASSYLGPTYEQYF.

In nucleotides, the CDR3 is TGCGCCAGCAGCTTGGAGGCACCCTATCACTCTGGGGCCAACGTCCTGACTTTC. Translated: CASSLEAPYHSGANVLTF. V is TRBV5-1 and J is TRBJ2-6; D unresolved. V was clipped by 0 bases and J by 0 bases, with 13 bases between them. CDR3 length: 18 residues. Germline assignment: CDR1 SGHRS and CDR2 YFSETQ.

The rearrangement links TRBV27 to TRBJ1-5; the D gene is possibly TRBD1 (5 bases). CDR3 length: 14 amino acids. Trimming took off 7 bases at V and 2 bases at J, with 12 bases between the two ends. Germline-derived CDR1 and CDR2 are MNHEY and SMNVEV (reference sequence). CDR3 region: CASMRGGGNQPQHF. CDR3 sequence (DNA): TGTGCCAGCATGCGCGGGGGTGGCAATCAGCCCCAGCATTTT.

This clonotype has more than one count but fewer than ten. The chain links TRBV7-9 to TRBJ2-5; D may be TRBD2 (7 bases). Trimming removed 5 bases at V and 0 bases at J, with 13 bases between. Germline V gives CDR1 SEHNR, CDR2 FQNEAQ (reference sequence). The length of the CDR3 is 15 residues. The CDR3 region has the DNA TGTGCCAGCAGCCGGGGGGCGGTCGACCAAGAGACCCAGTACTTC. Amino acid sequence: CASSRGAVDQETQYF. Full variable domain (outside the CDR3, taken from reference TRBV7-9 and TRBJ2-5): DTGVSQNPRHKITKRGQNVTFRCDPISEHNRLYWYRQTLGQGPEFLTYFQNEAQLEKSRLLSDRFSAERPKGSFSTLEIQRTEQGDSAMYLCASSRGAVDQETQYFGPGTRLLVL.

The CDR3 loop reads CASSEQGGEQYF. The CDR3 DNA follows: TGTGCCAGCAGTGAACAGGGTGGCGAGCAGTACTTC. The V and J genes are TRBV12-3 or TRBV12-4 and TRBJ2-7; TRBD1 is a possible D gene (6 bases). Trimming pared 5 bases from V and 6 bases from J, leaving 11 bases between. This CDR3 region has 12 residues.

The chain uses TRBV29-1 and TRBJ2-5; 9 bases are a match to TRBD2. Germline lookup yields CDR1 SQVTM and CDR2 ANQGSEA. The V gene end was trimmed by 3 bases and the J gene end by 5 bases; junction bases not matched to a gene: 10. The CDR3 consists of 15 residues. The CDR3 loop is CSVEVAGEEVETQYF. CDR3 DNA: TGCAGCGTTGAGGTAGCGGGAGAGGAGGTTGAGACCCAGTACTTC.

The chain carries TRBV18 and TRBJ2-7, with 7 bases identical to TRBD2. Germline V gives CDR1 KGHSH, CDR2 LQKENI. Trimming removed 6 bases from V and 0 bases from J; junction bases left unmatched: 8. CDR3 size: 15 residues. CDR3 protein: CASSGREWSSYEQYF. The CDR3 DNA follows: TGTGCCAGCTCGGGGAGGGAGTGGTCCTCCTACGAGCAGTACTTC.